The T cell receptor (beta chain) under discussion was sequenced for a study of T cell responses to AZD1222 COVID-19 vaccine. This table comes from immunoSEQ multiplex PCR, and its TCRdb copy is limited to in-frame clones, with some not included. This sample has approximately 200,000 clones, with under 95% found just once. Details on this clone: The antigen remains undetermined.

Study-level results: It should be noted that donors were predominantly white British and more often female, and clonal diversity was possibly underestimated. Spike-specific TCR breadth and depth rose after two AZD1222 doses. Unmutated variant regions are reportedly targeted by nearly half of spike-specific TCRs.

Samples with a second dose at about 4 or about 12 weeks were pooled together. Sequenced here: peripheral blood, sampled 28 days after the second AZD1222 dose. This clonotype was obtained from an adult who received the AZD1222 COVID-19 vaccine.

CDR3 bases: TGTGCCAGCAGCTTAGCGTCCACGTTGGAGGCACCCCTCCACTTT. Its protein product is CASSLASTLEAPLHF. The genes are TRBV7-2 and TRBJ1-6; no firm D call. This CDR3 is built from 15 residues. V lost 0 bases, J lost 11 bases, and 14 bases lay in between. Germline V gene lookup returns CDR1 SGHTA and CDR2 FQGNSA. Filled out from reference TRBV7-2 and TRBJ1-6, the complete variable domain reads GAGVSQSPSNKVTEKGKDVELRCDPISGHTALYWYRQSLGQGLEFLIYFQGNSAPDKSGLPSDRFSAERTGGSVSTLTIQRTQQEDSAVYLCASSLASTLEAPLHFGNGTRLTVT.